This T cell receptor beta chain is from a study of blood T cell repertoires in COVID-19. Study information: COVID-19 samples collected from the United States, Italy and Spain covered acute and convalescent phases. T cells, B-cell-depleted T cells, or PBMCs provided the cDNA or gDNA that served as material.

As processed by the authors: How many nucleated cells were present was estimated from reference gene primer amplification. The assay was immunoSEQ multiplex PCR, and TCRdb's table has in-frame clones only and misses some. That table gives V, J and clone size, and the DNA gave D and trimming. Among about 60,000 clones listed, approximately 90% were seen once. The CDR3 has 11 amino acids. Trimming left V 0 bases short and J 7 bases short, with 5 bases between. Germline CDR1 SGHNT, CDR2 YYREEE (reference sequence). Sequenced: peripheral blood. The clonotype comes from a human donor with active COVID-19. The donor label of this sample is uncertain. The gene calls are TRBV5-4 and TRBJ2-7; D remains ambiguous. This CDR3 reads CASSLDREQYF. The CDR3 nucleotides read TGTGCCAGCAGCTTGGATCGGGAGCAGTACTTC.